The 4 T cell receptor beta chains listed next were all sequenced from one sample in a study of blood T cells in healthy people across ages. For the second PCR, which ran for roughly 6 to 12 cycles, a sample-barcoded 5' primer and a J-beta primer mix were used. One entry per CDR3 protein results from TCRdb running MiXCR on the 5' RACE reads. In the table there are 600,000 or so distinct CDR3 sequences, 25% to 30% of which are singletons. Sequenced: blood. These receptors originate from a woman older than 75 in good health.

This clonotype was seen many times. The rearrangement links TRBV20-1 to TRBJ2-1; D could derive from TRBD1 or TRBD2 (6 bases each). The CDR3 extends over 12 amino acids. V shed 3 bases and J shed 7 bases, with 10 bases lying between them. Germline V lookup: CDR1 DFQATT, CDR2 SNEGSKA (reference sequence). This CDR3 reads CSARGGINEQFF. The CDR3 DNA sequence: TGCAGTGCTAGGGGGGGCATAAATGAGCAGTTCTTC.

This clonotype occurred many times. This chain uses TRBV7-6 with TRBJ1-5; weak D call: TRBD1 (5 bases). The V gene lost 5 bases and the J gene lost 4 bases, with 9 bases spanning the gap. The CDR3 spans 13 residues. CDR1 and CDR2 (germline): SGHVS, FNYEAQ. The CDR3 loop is CASSPWGNQPQHF. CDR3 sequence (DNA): TGTGCCAGCAGCCCCTGGGGGAATCAGCCCCAGCATTTT.

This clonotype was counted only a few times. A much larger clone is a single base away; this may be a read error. This CDR3 is CASSWEPTENIQYF. CDR3 DNA sequence: TGCGCCAGCAGCTGGGAACCGACAGAAAACATTCAGTACTTC. The chain carries TRBV5-1 and TRBJ2-7; D is possibly TRBD1 (5 bases). The DNA matches TRBJ2-4 better at its end, which makes the J call doubtful. Per germline, CDR1 SGHRS and CDR2 YFSETQ. The CDR3 runs to 14 residues.

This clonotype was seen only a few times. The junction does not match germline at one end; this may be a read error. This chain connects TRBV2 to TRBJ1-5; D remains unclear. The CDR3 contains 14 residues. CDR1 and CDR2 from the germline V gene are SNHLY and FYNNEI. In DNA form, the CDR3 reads TGTGCCAGCGGTGAAGACGAGGTGAATCAGCCCCAGCATTTT. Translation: CASGEDEVNQPQHF.